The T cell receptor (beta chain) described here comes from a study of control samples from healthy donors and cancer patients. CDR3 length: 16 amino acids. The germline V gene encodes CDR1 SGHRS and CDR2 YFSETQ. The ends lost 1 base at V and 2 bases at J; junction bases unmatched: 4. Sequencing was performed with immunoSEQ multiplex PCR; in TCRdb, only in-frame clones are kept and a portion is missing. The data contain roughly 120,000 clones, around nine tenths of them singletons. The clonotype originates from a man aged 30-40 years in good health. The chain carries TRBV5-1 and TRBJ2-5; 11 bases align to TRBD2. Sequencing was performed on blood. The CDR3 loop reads CASSLITSGGQETQYF. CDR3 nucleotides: TGCGCCAGCAGCTTGATCACTAGCGGGGGACAAGAGACCCAGTACTTC.